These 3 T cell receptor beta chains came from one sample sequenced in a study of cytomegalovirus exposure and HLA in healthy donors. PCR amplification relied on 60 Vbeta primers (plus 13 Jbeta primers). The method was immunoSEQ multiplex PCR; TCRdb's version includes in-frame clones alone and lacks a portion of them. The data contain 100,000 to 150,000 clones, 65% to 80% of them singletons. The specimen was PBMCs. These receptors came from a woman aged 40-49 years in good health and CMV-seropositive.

CDR3 in DNA: TGTGCCAGCAGTGGGGGACTAGCTGGCTTCTACAATGAGCAGTTCTTC. Amino acid sequence: CASSGGLAGFYNEQFF. The chain joins TRBV2 to TRBJ2-1, with 9 bases that match TRBD2. Germline V gives CDR1 SNHLY, CDR2 FYNNEI. This CDR3 comprises 16 residues. V gave up 4 bases and J gave up 3 bases; unmatched junction bases: 7.

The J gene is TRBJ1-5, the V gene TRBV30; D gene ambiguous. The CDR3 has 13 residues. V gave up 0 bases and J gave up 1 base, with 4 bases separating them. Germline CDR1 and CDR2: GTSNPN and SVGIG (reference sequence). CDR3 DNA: TGTGCCTGGAGTGTTGGCAGCAATCAGCCCCAGCATTTT. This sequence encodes CAWSVGSNQPQHF.

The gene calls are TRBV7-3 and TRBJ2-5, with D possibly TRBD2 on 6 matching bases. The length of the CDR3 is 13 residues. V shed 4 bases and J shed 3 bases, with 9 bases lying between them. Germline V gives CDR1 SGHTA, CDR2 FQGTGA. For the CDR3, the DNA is TGTGCCAGCAGCTCGACTAGGAAAGAGACCCAGTACTTC. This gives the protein CASSSTRKETQYF.